This T cell receptor beta chain was recorded in a study of OX40 agonist ivuxolimab in advanced cancers. Looking at the study overall: Each patient was given ivuxolimab into a vein every 2 weeks, at 0.01 to 10 mg/kg. The group had a mean age of roughly 56 years, ranged from about 20 to 85, and was 80% to 85% male. Findings of the study overall: Expanded peripheral T-cell antigen specificity went undetermined. Averaging showed that CD8+ T cells had more expanded clones than CD4+ did.

The method was immunoSEQ multiplex PCR; TCRdb's version includes in-frame clones alone and lacks a portion of them. The sample holds tens of thousands of clones, approximately 90% seen once. About this clone: What it binds is unknown.

After removal of 8 bases from V and 1 base from J, the junction contained 6 bases not matched to a gene. Germline V lookup: CDR1 MNHEY, CDR2 SMNVEV (reference sequence). This CDR3 is built from 17 residues. Source: CD4+ or CD8+ T cells sorted from blood, taken in a trial of the OX40 agonist ivuxolimab. This receptor was identified in an adult with an advanced solid tumor such as melanoma, head and neck, liver or kidney cancer. The chain combines TRBV27 with TRBJ2-1; 15 nucleotides match TRBD2. The CDR3 protein is CASSGLAGGPSYNEQFF. CDR3 in DNA: TGTGCCAGCTCAGGACTAGCGGGGGGGCCTTCCTACAATGAGCAGTTCTTC.